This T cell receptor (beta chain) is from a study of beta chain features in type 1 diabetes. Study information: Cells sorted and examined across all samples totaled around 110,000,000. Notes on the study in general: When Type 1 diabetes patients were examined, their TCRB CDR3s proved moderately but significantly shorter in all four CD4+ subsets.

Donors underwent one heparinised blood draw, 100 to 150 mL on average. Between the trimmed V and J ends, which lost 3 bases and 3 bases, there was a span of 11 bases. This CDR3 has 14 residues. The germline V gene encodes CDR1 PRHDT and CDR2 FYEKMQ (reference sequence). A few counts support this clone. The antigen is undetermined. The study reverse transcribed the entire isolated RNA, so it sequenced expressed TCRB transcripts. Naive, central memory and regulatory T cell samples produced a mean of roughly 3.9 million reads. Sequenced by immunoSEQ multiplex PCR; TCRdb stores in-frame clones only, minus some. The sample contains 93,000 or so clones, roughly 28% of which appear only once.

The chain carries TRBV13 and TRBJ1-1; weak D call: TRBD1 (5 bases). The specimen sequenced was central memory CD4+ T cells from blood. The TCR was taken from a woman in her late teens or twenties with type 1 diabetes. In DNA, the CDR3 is TGTGCCAGCAGCTTCCTTAGACAGTACACTGAAGCTTTCTTT. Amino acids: CASSFLRQYTEAFF.